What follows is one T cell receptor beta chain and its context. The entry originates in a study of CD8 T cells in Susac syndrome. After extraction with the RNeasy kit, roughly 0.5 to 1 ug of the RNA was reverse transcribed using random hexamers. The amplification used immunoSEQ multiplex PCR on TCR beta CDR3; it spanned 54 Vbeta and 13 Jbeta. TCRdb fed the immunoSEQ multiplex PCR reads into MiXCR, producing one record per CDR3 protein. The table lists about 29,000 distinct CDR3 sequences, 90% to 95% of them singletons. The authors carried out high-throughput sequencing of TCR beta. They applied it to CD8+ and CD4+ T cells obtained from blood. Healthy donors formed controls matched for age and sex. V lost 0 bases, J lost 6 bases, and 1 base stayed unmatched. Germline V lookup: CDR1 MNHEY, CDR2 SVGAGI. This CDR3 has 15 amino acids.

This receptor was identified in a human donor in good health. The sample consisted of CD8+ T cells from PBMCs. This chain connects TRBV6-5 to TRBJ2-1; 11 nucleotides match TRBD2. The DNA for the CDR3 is TGTGCCAGCAGTTACTCTAGCGGGGGGGCCAATGAGCAGTTCTTC. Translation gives CASSYSSGGANEQFF.